This T cell receptor beta chain was recorded in a study of cytomegalovirus exposure and HLA in healthy donors. The V end was cut by 1 base, the J end by 2 bases, with 9 bases between. CDR1 and CDR2 from the germline V gene are MDHEN and SYDVKM. The CDR3 covers 16 residues. General study points: A later analysis revealed that TCR association rates differed between HLA loci, peaking at DRB1 and bottoming out at HLA-C. It was reported that TCR beta sequences correctly inferred the HLA-A and HLA-B alleles for most subjects. Prior analysis indicated that the majority of TCR beta V segments exhibited productivity approximately 90% or approximately 30% of the time.

Primers: 60 Vbeta forward and 13 Jbeta reverse. The repertoire was sequenced with immunoSEQ multiplex PCR; TCRdb's copy has only in-frame clones and lacks some. The table lists about 90,000 clones, less than 75% of them singletons. Worth noting for this clone: Its antigen is unidentified.

The TCR sequence derives from a woman aged 25-40 years in good health and CMV-seropositive. The rearrangement uses TRBV28 and TRBJ2-6, with D tentatively TRBD1 (5 bases). The sample was PBMCs. CDR3 region: CASSLYTGTGANVLTF. The CDR3 DNA reads as TGTGCCAGCAGTTTATACACAGGAACTGGGGCCAACGTCCTGACTTTC.